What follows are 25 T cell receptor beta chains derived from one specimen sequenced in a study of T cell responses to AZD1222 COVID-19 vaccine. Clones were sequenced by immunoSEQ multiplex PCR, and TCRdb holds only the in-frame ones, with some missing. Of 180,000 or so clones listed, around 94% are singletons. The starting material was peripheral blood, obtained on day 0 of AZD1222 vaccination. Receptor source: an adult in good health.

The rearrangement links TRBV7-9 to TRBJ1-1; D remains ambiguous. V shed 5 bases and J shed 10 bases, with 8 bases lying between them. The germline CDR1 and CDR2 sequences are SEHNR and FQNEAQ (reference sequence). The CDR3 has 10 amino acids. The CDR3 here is CASSPEGAFF. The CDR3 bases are TGTGCCAGCAGCCCTGAGGGAGCTTTCTTT.

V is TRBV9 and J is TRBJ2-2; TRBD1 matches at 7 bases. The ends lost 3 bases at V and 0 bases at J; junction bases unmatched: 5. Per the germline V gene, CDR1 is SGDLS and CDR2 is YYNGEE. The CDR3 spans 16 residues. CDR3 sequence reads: CASSALGTANTGELFF. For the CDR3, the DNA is TGTGCCAGCAGCGCTCTCGGGACAGCGAACACCGGGGAGCTGTTTTTT.

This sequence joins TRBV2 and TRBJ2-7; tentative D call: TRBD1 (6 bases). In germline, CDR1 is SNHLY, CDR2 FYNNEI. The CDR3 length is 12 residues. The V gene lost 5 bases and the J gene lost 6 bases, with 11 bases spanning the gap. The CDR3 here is CASSRIRGEQYF. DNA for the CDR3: TGTGCCAGCAGTCGAATCAGGGGCGAGCAGTACTTC.

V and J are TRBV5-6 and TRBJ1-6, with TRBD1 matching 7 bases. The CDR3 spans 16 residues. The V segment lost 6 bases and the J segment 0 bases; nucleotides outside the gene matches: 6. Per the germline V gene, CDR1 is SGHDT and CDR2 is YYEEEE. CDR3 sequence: CASTLTGSSYNSPLHF. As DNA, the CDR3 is TGTGCCAGCACCCTGACAGGGAGCTCCTATAATTCACCCCTCCACTTT.

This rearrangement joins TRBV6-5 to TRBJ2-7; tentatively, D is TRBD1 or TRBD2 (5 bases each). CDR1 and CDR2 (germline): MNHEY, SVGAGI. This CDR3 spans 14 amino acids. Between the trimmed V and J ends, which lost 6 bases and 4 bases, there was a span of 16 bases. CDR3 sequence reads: CASSSPGPIYEQYF. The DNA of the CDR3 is TGTGCCAGCAGCAGTCCGGGACCGATTTACGAGCAGTACTTC.

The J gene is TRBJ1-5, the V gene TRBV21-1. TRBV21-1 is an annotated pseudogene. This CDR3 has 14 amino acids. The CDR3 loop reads CASKFKGGNQPQHF. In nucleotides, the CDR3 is TGTGCCAGCAAATTTAAGGGGGGAAATCAGCCCCAGCATTTT.

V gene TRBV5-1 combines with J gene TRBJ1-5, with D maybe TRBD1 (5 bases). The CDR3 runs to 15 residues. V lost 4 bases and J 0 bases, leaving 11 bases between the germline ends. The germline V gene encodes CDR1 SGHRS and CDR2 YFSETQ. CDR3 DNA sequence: TGCGCCAGCAGCCCGGCAGGGACTAGCAATCAGCCCCAGCATTTT. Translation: CASSPAGTSNQPQHF.

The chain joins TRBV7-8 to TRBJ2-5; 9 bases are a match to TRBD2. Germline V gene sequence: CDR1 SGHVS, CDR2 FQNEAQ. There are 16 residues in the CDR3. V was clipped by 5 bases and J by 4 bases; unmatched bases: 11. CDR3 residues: CASSPRAGGDRETQYF. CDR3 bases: TGTGCCAGCAGCCCCCGCGCGGGAGGGGACAGAGAGACCCAGTACTTC.

As DNA, the CDR3 is TGTGCCAGCAGCCAAGGCGAGGGGCCGTATAGCAATCAGCCCCAGCATTTT. Translated, it gives CASSQGEGPYSNQPQHF. V gene TRBV3-1 (or the pseudogene TRBV3-2) combines with J gene TRBJ1-5, with D perhaps TRBD1 (5 bases). Looked up from germline, CDR1 is LGHDT and CDR2 is YNNKEL (reference sequence). The ends were cut back, 1 base at V and 0 bases at J, with 13 bases in the middle. The CDR3 sequence is 17 residues long.

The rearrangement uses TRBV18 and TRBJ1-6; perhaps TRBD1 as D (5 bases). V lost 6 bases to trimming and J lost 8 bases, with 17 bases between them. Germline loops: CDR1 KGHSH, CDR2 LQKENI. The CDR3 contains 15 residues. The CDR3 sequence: CASSWTREGDSPLHF. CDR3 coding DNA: TGTGCCAGCTCCTGGACGCGCGAAGGGGATTCACCCCTCCACTTT. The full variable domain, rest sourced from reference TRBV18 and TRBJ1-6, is NAGVMQNPRHLVRRRGQEARLRCSPMKGHSHVYWYRQLPEEGLKFMVYLQKENIIDESGMPKERFSAEFPKEGPSILRIQQVVRGDSAAYFCASSWTREGDSPLHFGNGTRLTVT.

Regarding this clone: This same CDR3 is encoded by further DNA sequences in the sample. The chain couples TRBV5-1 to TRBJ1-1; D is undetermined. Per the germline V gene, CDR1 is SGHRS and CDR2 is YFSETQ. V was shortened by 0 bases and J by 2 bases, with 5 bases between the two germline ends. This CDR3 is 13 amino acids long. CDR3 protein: CASSLGLNTEAFF. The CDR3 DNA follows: TGCGCCAGCAGCTTGGGTCTAAACACTGAAGCTTTCTTT. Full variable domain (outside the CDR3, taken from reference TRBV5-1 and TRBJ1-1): KAGVTQTPRYLIKTRGQQVTLSCSPISGHRSVSWYQQTPGQGLQFLFEYFSETQRNKGNFPGRFSGRQFSNSRSEMNVSTLELGDSALYLCASSLGLNTEAFFGQGTRLTVV.

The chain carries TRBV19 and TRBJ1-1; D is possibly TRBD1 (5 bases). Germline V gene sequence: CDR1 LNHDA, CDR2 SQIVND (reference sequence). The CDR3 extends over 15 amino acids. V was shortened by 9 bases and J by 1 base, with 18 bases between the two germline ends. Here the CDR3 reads CASRDPSGANTEAFF. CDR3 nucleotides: TGTGCCAGCCGGGACCCTTCCGGGGCGAACACTGAAGCTTTCTTT. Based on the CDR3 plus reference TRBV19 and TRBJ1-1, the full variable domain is DGGITQSPKYLFRKEGQNVTLSCEQNLNHDAMYWYRQDPGQGLRLIYYSQIVNDFQKGDIAEGYSVSREKKESFPLTVTSAQKNPTAFYLCASRDPSGANTEAFFGQGTRLTVV.

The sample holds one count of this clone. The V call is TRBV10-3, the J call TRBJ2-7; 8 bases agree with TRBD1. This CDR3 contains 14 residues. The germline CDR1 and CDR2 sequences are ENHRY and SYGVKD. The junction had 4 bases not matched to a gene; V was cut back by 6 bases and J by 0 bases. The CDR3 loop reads CAIRQGAGSYEQYF. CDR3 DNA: TGTGCCATCAGGCAGGGGGCGGGCTCCTACGAGCAGTACTTC.

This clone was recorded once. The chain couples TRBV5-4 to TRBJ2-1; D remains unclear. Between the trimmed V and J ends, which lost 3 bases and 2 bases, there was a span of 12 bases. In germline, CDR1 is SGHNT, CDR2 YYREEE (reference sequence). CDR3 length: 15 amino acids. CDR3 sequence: CASSSIKATYNEQFF. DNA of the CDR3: TGTGCCAGCAGCTCGATAAAGGCCACCTACAATGAGCAGTTCTTC.

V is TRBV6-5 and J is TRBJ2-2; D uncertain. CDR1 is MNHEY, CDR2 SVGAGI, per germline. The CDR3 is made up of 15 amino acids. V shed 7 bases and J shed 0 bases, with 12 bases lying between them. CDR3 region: CASTETYTNTGELFF. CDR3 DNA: TGTGCCAGCACGGAGACCTATACGAACACCGGGGAGCTGTTTTTT.

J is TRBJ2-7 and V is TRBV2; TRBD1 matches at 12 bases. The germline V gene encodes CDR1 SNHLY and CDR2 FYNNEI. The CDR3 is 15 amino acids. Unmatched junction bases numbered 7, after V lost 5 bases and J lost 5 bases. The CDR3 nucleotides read TGTGCCAGCAGTTCTCCGGGACAGGGGGCCCACGAGCAGTACTTC. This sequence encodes CASSSPGQGAHEQYF.

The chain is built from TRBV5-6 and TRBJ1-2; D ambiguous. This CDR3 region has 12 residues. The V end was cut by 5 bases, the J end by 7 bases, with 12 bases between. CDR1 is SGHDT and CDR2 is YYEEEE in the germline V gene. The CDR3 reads CASSMRVGGYTF. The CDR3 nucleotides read TGTGCCAGCAGTATGAGGGTCGGTGGCTACACCTTC.

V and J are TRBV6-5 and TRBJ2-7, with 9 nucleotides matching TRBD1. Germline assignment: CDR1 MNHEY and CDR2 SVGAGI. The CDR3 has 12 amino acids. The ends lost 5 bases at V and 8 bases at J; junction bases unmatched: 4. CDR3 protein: CASSPDRGKQYF. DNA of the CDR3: TGTGCCAGCAGTCCCGACAGGGGGAAGCAGTACTTC.

The CDR3 reads CASSFWREHNEQFF. In nucleotides, the CDR3 is TGTGCCAGCAGTTTCTGGCGTGAGCACAATGAGCAGTTCTTC. The chain carries TRBV6-5 and TRBJ2-1, with D uncertain. The CDR3 consists of 14 residues. Germline CDR1 and CDR2: MNHEY and SVGAGI. Trimming shortened V by 4 bases and J by 5 bases, and 12 bases separated the two germline ends.

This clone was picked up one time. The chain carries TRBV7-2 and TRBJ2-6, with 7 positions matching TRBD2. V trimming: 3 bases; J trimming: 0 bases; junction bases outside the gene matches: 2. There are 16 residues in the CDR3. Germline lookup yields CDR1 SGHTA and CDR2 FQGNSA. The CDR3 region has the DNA TGTGCCAGCAGCTTCCAGCGGGGCTCTGGGGCCAACGTCCTGACTTTC. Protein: CASSFQRGSGANVLTF.

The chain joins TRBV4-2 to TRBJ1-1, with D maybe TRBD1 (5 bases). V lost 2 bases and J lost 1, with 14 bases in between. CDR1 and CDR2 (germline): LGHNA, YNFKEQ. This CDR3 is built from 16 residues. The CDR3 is CASSQSHQGGNTEAFF. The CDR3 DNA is TGTGCCAGCAGCCAAAGCCACCAGGGAGGGAACACTGAAGCTTTCTTT.

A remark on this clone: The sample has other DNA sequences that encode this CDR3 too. This CDR3 is CATSDTGGYGYTF. As DNA, the CDR3 is TGTGCCACCAGTGACACAGGGGGCTATGGCTACACCTTC. The rearrangement uses TRBV24-1 and TRBJ1-2, with 8 bases identical to TRBD1. CDR1 and CDR2 (germline): KGHDR, SFDVKD. V lost 4 bases to trimming and J lost 4 bases; unmatched junction nucleotides: 1. The CDR3 runs 13 residues.

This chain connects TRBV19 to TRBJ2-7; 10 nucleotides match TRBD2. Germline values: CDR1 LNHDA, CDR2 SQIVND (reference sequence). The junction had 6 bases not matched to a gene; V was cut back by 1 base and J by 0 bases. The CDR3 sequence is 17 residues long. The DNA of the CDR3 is TGTGCCAGTAGTATAGCTAGCGGGAGCTCTTCCTCCTACGAGCAGTACTTC. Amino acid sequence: CASSIASGSSSSYEQYF. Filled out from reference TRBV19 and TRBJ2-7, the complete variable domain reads DGGITQSPKYLFRKEGQNVTLSCEQNLNHDAMYWYRQDPGQGLRLIYYSQIVNDFQKGDIAEGYSVSREKKESFPLTVTSAQKNPTAFYLCASSIASGSSSSYEQYFGPGTRLTVT.

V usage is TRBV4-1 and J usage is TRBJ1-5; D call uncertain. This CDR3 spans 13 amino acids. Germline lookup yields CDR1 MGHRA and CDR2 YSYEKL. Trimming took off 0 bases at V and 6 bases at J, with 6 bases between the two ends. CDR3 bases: TGCGCCAGCAGCCAAGATAGTGGTCAGCCCCAGCATTTT. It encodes CASSQDSGQPQHF.

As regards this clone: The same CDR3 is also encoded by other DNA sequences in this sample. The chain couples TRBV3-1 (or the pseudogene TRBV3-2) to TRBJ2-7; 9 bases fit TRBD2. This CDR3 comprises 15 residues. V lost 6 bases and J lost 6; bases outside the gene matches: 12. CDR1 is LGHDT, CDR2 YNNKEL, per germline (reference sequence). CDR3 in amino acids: CASSGIHSGSSEQYF. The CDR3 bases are TGTGCCAGCAGTGGAATCCATAGCGGGAGTTCCGAGCAGTACTTC.